This T cell receptor (beta chain) derives from a study of cytomegalovirus exposure and HLA in healthy donors. Study findings and constraints: Later work found that TCR association rates differed between HLA loci; DRB1 had the most and HLA-C the fewest. V- and J-gene trimming of TCR beta was linked (in a later analysis) to a missense DCLRE1C variant. Equally common other TCR beta chains were less clonally expanded than HLA-associated ones, a later analysis found.

A remark on this clone: The antigen is undetermined.

V trimming: 6 bases; J trimming: 2 bases; junction bases outside the gene matches: 8. The CDR3 totals 16 residues. Germline V gives CDR1 LNHDA, CDR2 SQIVND (reference sequence). The PCR made use of 60 Vbeta and 13 Jbeta primers. The method was immunoSEQ multiplex PCR; TCRdb's version includes in-frame clones alone and lacks a portion of them. The sample shows 200,000 or so clones, 83% of them seen only once. The material sequenced was PBMCs. This chain uses TRBV19 with TRBJ2-1; 9 bases are a match to TRBD2. The origin of this receptor is a girl between 5 and 17 years old in good health and CMV-seronegative. Written as DNA, the CDR3 is TGTGCCAGTAGCCCCACTAGCGGGTCTACCTACAATGAGCAGTTCTTC. This gives the protein CASSPTSGSTYNEQFF.